A single sample gave rise to the 32 T cell receptor beta chains below, sequenced in a study of siplizumab effects on memory and regulatory T cells. Coculturing was carried out on the mixed lymphocyte reaction cells. It lasted approximately six days and was done at 37°C. Repertoires were generated with immunoSEQ multiplex PCR, while TCRdb's copy carries only in-frame clones and drops some. Of more than 13,000 clones listed, about 43% are singletons. Antigen specificity for these receptors is unknown. Sequencing was performed on CFSE-low (dividing) CD4+ T cells sorted from an allogeneic mixed lymphocyte reaction. All receptors come from a human donor in good health; the cells came from an allogeneic mixed lymphocyte reaction. Some clones in this sample may be carry-over from other donors' samples.

The chain couples TRBV7-8 to TRBJ1-2, with D possibly matching TRBD1 (6 bases). V shed 1 base and J shed 2 bases, with 11 bases lying between them. The CDR3 spans 15 residues. Germline lookup yields CDR1 SGHVS and CDR2 FQNEAQ. The CDR3 reads CASSLEGGGNYGYTF. In nucleotides, the CDR3 is TGTGCCAGCAGCTTAGAAGGGGGAGGCAACTATGGCTACACCTTC.

The V and J genes are TRBV10-1 and TRBJ2-7; the D gene is possibly TRBD1 (6 bases). The CDR3 is 13 amino acids. V was pared by 4 bases and J by 1 base, with 8 bases between. CDR1 WNHNN and CDR2 SYGVQD come from the germline V gene (reference sequence). CDR3 sequence (DNA): TGCGCCAGCAGTGTGGGGGCGTCCTACGAGCAGTACTTC. This codes for CASSVGASYEQYF.

The J gene is TRBJ1-1, the V gene TRBV19; TRBD1 matches at 11 bases. V lost 6 bases to trimming and J lost 10 bases; unmatched junction nucleotides: 10. There are 14 residues in the CDR3. Germline V gene sequence: CDR1 LNHDA, CDR2 SQIVND (reference sequence). CDR3 nucleotides: TGTGCCAGTAGCCCAGGACAGGGGGCTAGGGTAGCTTTCTTT. This gives the protein CASSPGQGARVAFF.

The chain is built from TRBV19 and TRBJ2-7, with 11 nucleotides matching TRBD1. The CDR3 length is 16 residues. Germline CDR1 LNHDA, CDR2 SQIVND (reference sequence). V lost 0 bases, J lost 5 bases, and 6 bases stayed unmatched. CDR3 in DNA: TGTGCCAGTAGTATAGAATGGACAGGGGGCAGGGACGAGCAGTACTTC. It codes for CASSIEWTGGRDEQYF.

V is TRBV19 and J is TRBJ2-7; 7 bases fit TRBD1. V gave up 4 bases and J gave up 3 bases; unmatched junction bases: 6. Germline V gives CDR1 LNHDA, CDR2 SQIVND (reference sequence). The length of the CDR3 is 14 residues. CDR3 sequence reads: CASSTGTANYEQYF. In DNA, the CDR3 is TGTGCCAGTAGTACCGGGACAGCCAACTACGAGCAGTACTTC.

This clone has more than one count but fewer than ten. The chain combines TRBV5-6 with TRBJ2-7; D unresolved. The ends were cut back, 3 bases at V and 0 bases at J, with 1 base in the middle. This CDR3 is built from 11 residues. The V gene's germline CDR1 is SGHDT and CDR2 YYEEEE. CDR3 amino acids: CASSYSYEQYF. Here the CDR3 DNA reads TGTGCCAGCAGCTACTCCTACGAGCAGTACTTC.

This clone has only a few counts. The chain uses TRBV18 and TRBJ1-1; D ambiguous. CDR3 length: 15 amino acids. Germline values: CDR1 KGHSH, CDR2 LQKENI. V lost 1 base to trimming and J lost 0 bases, with 9 bases between them. The CDR3 DNA reads TGTGCCAGCTCACCACGGTCGAACATGAACACTGAAGCTTTCTTT. Its protein product is CASSPRSNMNTEAFF.

The chain carries TRBV21-1 and TRBJ2-2; the D call TRBD2 from the table was never checked on the DNA. TRBV21-1 is listed as a pseudogene. The CDR3 has 14 amino acids. The CDR3 DNA sequence: TGTGCCAGCAAGAGCGGGAAGGTAACCGGGGAGCTGTTTTTT. It is translated as CASKSGKVTGELFF.

The chain combines TRBV15 with TRBJ2-1; D is unclear. Germline values: CDR1 LNHNV, CDR2 YYDKDF (reference sequence). The CDR3 is 17 amino acids. Trimming pared 3 bases from V and 3 bases from J, leaving 18 bases between. In DNA form, the CDR3 reads TGTGCCACCAGCAGTGACTCTATCGGCGATAACTACAATGAGCAGTTCTTC. The encoded protein is CATSSDSIGDNYNEQFF. Drawing the rest from reference TRBV15 and TRBJ2-1, the complete variable domain is DAMVIQNPRYQVTQFGKPVTLSCSQTLNHNVMYWYQQKSSQAPKLLFHYYDKDFNNEADTPDNFQSRRPNTSFCFLDIRSPGLGDTAMYLCATSSDSIGDNYNEQFFGPGTRLTVL.

DNA of the CDR3: TGTGCCAGCAGTACCCTGGGGGCTGGGGCCAACGTCCTGACTTTC. Translated, it gives CASSTLGAGANVLTF. V is TRBV27 and J is TRBJ2-6; tentatively, D is TRBD1 or TRBD2 (5 bases each). Germline V gives CDR1 MNHEY, CDR2 SMNVEV (reference sequence). V lost 5 bases to trimming and J lost 2 bases, with 10 bases between them. There are 15 residues in the CDR3.

This chain joins TRBV25-1 and TRBJ2-2; D is possibly TRBD1 (6 bases). V dropped 5 bases and J dropped 5 bases, with 21 bases sitting between them. Germline V gene data show CDR1 as MGHDK and CDR2 as SYGVNS. The CDR3 consists of 17 residues. This chain's CDR3 is CASSPSGSGVGTGELFF. Written as DNA, the CDR3 is TGTGCCAGCAGTCCCTCTGGGTCAGGGGTCGGTACCGGGGAGCTGTTTTTT. Combining the CDR3 with reference TRBV25-1 and TRBJ2-2 gives the whole variable domain EADIYQTPRYLVIGTGKKITLECSQTMGHDKMYWYQQDPGMELHLIHYSYGVNSTEKGDLSSESTVSRIRTEHFPLTLESARPSHTSQYLCASSPSGSGVGTGELFFGEGSRLTVL.

This clone showed up just once. CDR3 in DNA: TGTGCCAGTATTGGTCCTCGGGACAGGGCCAACTATGGCTACACCTTC. Amino acid sequence: CASIGPRDRANYGYTF. The chain joins TRBV19 to TRBJ1-2; 9 nucleotides agree with TRBD1. The ends lost 7 bases at V and 2 bases at J; junction bases unmatched: 11. The CDR3 has 16 residues. Germline CDR1 and CDR2: LNHDA and SQIVND (reference sequence).

The J gene is TRBJ2-5, the V gene TRBV11-2; unclear D gene. In germline, CDR1 is SGHAT, CDR2 FQNNGV. V gave up 2 bases and J gave up 3 bases, with 7 bases separating them. This CDR3 is 13 amino acids long. Here the CDR3 reads CASSLIPEETQYF. The DNA for the CDR3 is TGTGCCAGCAGCTTAATTCCAGAAGAGACCCAGTACTTC.

Note on this clone: The junction differs from germline at one of its ends, possibly a read error. This chain links TRBV10-3 with TRBJ1-2; 7 bases fit TRBD1. The CDR3 consists of 15 residues. Germline V gene data show CDR1 as ENHRY and CDR2 as SYGVKD. CDR3 nucleotides: TGTGCCAGCAGTTCCGGGACAGCCCGTCGCTATGGCTACACCTTC. Its protein is CASSSGTARRYGYTF.

V gene TRBV11-3 combines with J gene TRBJ2-1; 9 bases agree with TRBD2. The CDR3 is 16 residues long. From germline, CDR1 is SGHNT and CDR2 YENEEA. Losses at the gene ends were 1 base for V and 8 bases for J; bases not matched to a gene: 9. In DNA, the CDR3 is TGTGCCAGCAGCTTAGGCCGAGCGGGAGGACGGGATGAGCAGTTCTTC. This encodes CASSLGRAGGRDEQFF.

In its sample, this clone ranks as medium-sized (0.01 to 0.1%). The J gene is TRBJ1-2, the V gene TRBV29-1, with D hard to call. V dropped 3 bases and J dropped 4 bases, with 12 bases sitting between them. This CDR3 contains 13 residues. Germline V lookup: CDR1 SQVTM, CDR2 ANQGSEA. The CDR3 DNA follows: TGCAGCGTTGAGCCCTATACCAGCTATGGCTACACCTTC. Its translation: CSVEPYTSYGYTF.

This clone has just a few counts. J is TRBJ2-7 and V is TRBV6-5; 8 bases agree with TRBD1. This CDR3 is 13 amino acids long. CDR1 and CDR2 (germline): MNHEY, SVGAGI. J lost 7 bases, V lost 5 bases, and 7 bases had no gene match. The CDR3 DNA reads TGTGCCAGCAGTGTTCGGACAGGGTTAGAGCAGTACTTC. This sequence encodes CASSVRTGLEQYF.

The chain uses TRBV7-6 and TRBJ2-1; 15 bases align to TRBD2. The V and J ends lost 5 bases and 10 bases, in that order; junction bases with no gene match: 12. The V gene's germline CDR1 is SGHVS and CDR2 FNYEAQ. This CDR3 is 17 amino acids long. Here the CDR3 reads CASSTPGLAGGAKEQFF. In nucleotides, the CDR3 is TGTGCCAGCAGCACCCCTGGACTAGCGGGAGGGGCTAAGGAGCAGTTCTTC.

This clone was seen once. This chain connects TRBV7-2 to TRBJ2-7; D gene unclear. This CDR3 is 12 amino acids long. Trimming left V 5 bases short and J 0 bases short, with 5 bases between. Per the germline V gene, CDR1 is SGHTA and CDR2 is FQGNSA. In nucleotides, the CDR3 is TGTGCCAGCAGCCCGAGCTCCTACGAGCAGTACTTC. Amino acid sequence: CASSPSSYEQYF.

This clone was found once. The chain joins TRBV11-3 to TRBJ2-3, with TRBD1 as a possible D gene (6 bases). The CDR3 loop spans 14 amino acids. Per germline, CDR1 SGHNT and CDR2 YENEEA. Trimming removed 5 bases at V and 6 bases at J, with 15 bases between. The chain's CDR3 is CASSRDGDMDTQYF. The CDR3 DNA reads TGTGCCAGCAGCCGGGACGGGGACATGGATACGCAGTATTTT.

This clone was detected only once. This rearrangement joins TRBV4-2 to TRBJ2-1; 12 nucleotides match TRBD2. The CDR3 loop spans 16 amino acids. Looked up from germline, CDR1 is LGHNA and CDR2 is YNFKEQ. V was clipped by 2 bases and J by 5 bases; unmatched bases: 4. CDR3 in amino acids: CASSQLLAGGNNEQFF. The CDR3 DNA reads TGTGCCAGCAGCCAACTACTAGCGGGAGGAAACAATGAGCAGTTCTTC.

V gene TRBV4-1 combines with J gene TRBJ1-3; D call uncertain. Germline loops: CDR1 MGHRA, CDR2 YSYEKL. The CDR3 extends over 17 amino acids. V was shortened by 3 bases and J by 0 bases, with 15 bases between the two germline ends. Here the CDR3 DNA reads TGCGCCAGCAGCCAGAGTCCGAGGGTCGTCTCTGGAAACACCATATATTTT. Residues: CASSQSPRVVSGNTIYF.

The V gene is TRBV18, the J gene TRBJ2-3; D is unresolved. The CDR3 has 12 amino acids. Deletions cut 5 bases from V and 1 base from J, with 4 bases between. Germline CDR1 is KGHSH and CDR2 is LQKENI. Here the CDR3 DNA reads TGTGCCAGCTCATCCGGCACAGATACGCAGTATTTT. Its translation is CASSSGTDTQYF.

V is TRBV29-1 and J is TRBJ2-5; D assignment may be TRBD1 or TRBD2 (5 bases each). This CDR3 is built from 14 residues. Per germline, CDR1 SQVTM and CDR2 ANQGSEA. V was cut by 4 bases and J by 3 bases, with 15 bases left in between. Here the CDR3 DNA reads TGCAGCGTTGGCTCCCCTGGGGGAGAAGAGACCCAGTACTTC. Protein sequence: CSVGSPGGEETQYF.

The chain has TRBV11-1 and TRBJ1-2; 7 bases are shared with TRBD1. The trim removed 10 bases at V and 1 base at J, leaving 18 bases unmatched. This CDR3 spans 17 amino acids. CDR1 and CDR2 from the germline V gene are SGHAT and FQDESV (reference sequence). DNA for the CDR3: TGTGCCAAACACATCAACCCCAGGGACAGACTTAACTATGGCTACACCTTC. Its protein product is CAKHINPRDRLNYGYTF. The full variable domain, in which reference TRBV11-1 and TRBJ1-2 provide the parts outside the CDR3, is EAEVAQSPRYKITEKSQAVAFWCDPISGHATLYWYRQILGQGPELLVQFQDESVVDDSQLPKDRFSAERLKGVDSTLKIQPAELGDSAMYLCAKHINPRDRLNYGYTFGSGTRLTVV.

This clone qualifies as medium-sized. The chain employs TRBV19 and TRBJ1-1; 10 bases align to TRBD1. With V trimmed by 5 bases and J by 5 bases, 11 bases remained unmatched. CDR3 size: 16 residues. Germline loops: CDR1 LNHDA, CDR2 SQIVND (reference sequence). DNA of the CDR3: TGTGCCAGTAGTGTTAGATCGACAGGGGGCGGAACTGAAGCTTTCTTT. As protein: CASSVRSTGGGTEAFF.

In this sample, this clone turned up a few times. The J gene is TRBJ2-5, the V gene TRBV9, with 10 bases lining up with TRBD2. Per germline, CDR1 SGDLS and CDR2 YYNGEE. This CDR3 contains 19 residues. V lost 0 bases to trimming and J lost 4 bases; unmatched junction nucleotides: 15. The CDR3 spells CASSVVYWEREGPGETQYF. CDR3 DNA sequence: TGTGCCAGCAGCGTAGTTTATTGGGAGCGGGAGGGCCCGGGAGAGACCCAGTACTTC.

This clone was seen only a few times. V is TRBV19 and J is TRBJ2-3; TRBD1 might be the D (6 bases). The germline CDR1 and CDR2 sequences are LNHDA and SQIVND (reference sequence). Trimming shortened V by 5 bases and J by 2 bases, and 14 bases separated the two germline ends. The CDR3 contains 15 residues. CDR3 DNA sequence: TGTGCCAGTAGTCGAGGGGGTACCTCCACAGATACGCAGTATTTT. Its translation: CASSRGGTSTDTQYF.

The chain employs TRBV28 and TRBJ2-7; TRBD2 matches at 7 bases. The ends lost 1 base at V and 0 bases at J; junction bases unmatched: 3. The V gene's germline CDR1 is MDHEN and CDR2 SYDVKM. The CDR3 consists of 15 residues. This chain's CDR3 is CASSLSGGSSYEQYF. For the CDR3, the DNA is TGTGCCAGCAGTTTATCCGGGGGGAGCTCCTACGAGCAGTACTTC.

The chain is built from TRBV7-8 and TRBJ2-1, with 8 bases fitting TRBD2. Germline V gene lookup returns CDR1 SGHVS and CDR2 FQNEAQ. V lost 5 bases and J lost 5; bases outside the gene matches: 2. The CDR3 sequence is 13 residues long. DNA for the CDR3: TGTGCCAGCAGCCTGGGACTAGACAATGAGCAGTTCTTC. Its translation is CASSLGLDNEQFF.

The rearrangement links TRBV9 to TRBJ2-5; 10 bases agree with TRBD1. The assigned J gene may be wrong: the sequence end matches TRBJ2-7 better. CDR3 length: 14 residues. Germline V gene data show CDR1 as SGDLS and CDR2 as YYNGEE. Here the CDR3 DNA reads TGTGCCAGCAGCCCAGGACAGGGGGTTTCCGAGCAGTACTTC. Translating it yields CASSPGQGVSEQYF.

The chain uses TRBV6-5 and TRBJ2-3; tentatively, D is TRBD1 (5 bases). The length of the CDR3 is 14 residues. Germline V gene data show CDR1 as MNHEY and CDR2 as SVGAGI. Deletions cut 6 bases from V and 2 bases from J, with 12 bases between. CDR3 in DNA: TGTGCCAGCAGCCAATCGACAGTCACAGATACGCAGTATTTT. Translated, it gives CASSQSTVTDTQYF.